This T cell receptor (beta chain) was recovered during a study of OX40 agonist ivuxolimab in advanced cancers. Study summary: An agonistic human IgG2 monoclonal antibody against OX40 (CD134) was given. Study results and caveats: At 0.1 to 3.0 mg/kg, clonal expansion of CD4+ and CD8+ blood T cells had occurred by week 6.

The data were produced by immunoSEQ multiplex PCR, yet TCRdb's version contains in-frame clones alone and is incomplete. The data contain 90,000 to 150,000 clones, 75% to 90% of them singletons. CDR3 size: 14 residues. Germline V gene data show CDR1 as SEHNR and CDR2 as FQNEAQ (reference sequence). Blood sampling took place at baseline, cycle 4 day 1, and cycle 7 day 1. Of note for this clone: The target antigen is unknown. One junction end disagrees with the germline gene, perhaps due to a read error. Other DNA sequences of this sample code for an identical CDR3.

The sample in question was CD4+ or CD8+ T cells sorted from blood, obtained in a trial of the OX40 agonist ivuxolimab. V is TRBV7-9 and J is TRBJ1-2, with D perhaps matching TRBD1 (5 bases). The receptor's source is an adult with an advanced solid tumor such as melanoma, head and neck, liver or kidney cancer. CDR3 coding DNA: TGCGCCAGCAGCCGCGGGACTTCCAACTATGGCTACACCTTC. It is translated as CASSRGTSNYGYTF.